This T cell receptor beta chain was recorded in a study of blood T cell repertoires in COVID-19. This clone was seen a few times. Sequencing used immunoSEQ multiplex PCR; TCRdb keeps in-frame clones, though not all of them. The sample has around 190,000 clones; about 81% are singletons. Sequencing input: PBMCs or T cells enriched from blood (not recorded which). The receptor's source is a man in his forties who had recovered from COVID-19.

The CDR3, as DNA: TGCGCCAGCAGCTTGTACGAAACTTCATATGGCTACACCTTC. This gives the protein CASSLYETSYGYTF. This chain joins TRBV5-1 and TRBJ1-2; D gene uncertain. CDR3 length: 14 amino acids. Germline assignment: CDR1 SGHRS and CDR2 YFSETQ. The V and J ends lost 1 base and 5 bases respectively, with 12 bases between them.